This passage covers 22 T cell receptor beta chains from one sample sequenced in a study of radiotherapy plus CTLA-4 blockade in lung cancer. Libraries were prepared by immunoSEQ multiplex PCR; TCRdb keeps only in-frame clonotypes and omits some of them. The sample consists of some 51,000 clones, about three quarters of them appearing once. This specimen consisted of peripheral blood, obtained from a patient treated with radiotherapy plus ipilimumab. All receptors derive from a human donor with non-small cell lung cancer whose response to radiotherapy plus ipilimumab could not be evaluated.

This sequence joins TRBV7-3 and TRBJ2-7, with TRBD2 matching over 7 bases. There are 15 residues in the CDR3. Looked up from germline, CDR1 is SGHTA and CDR2 is FQGTGA. J was trimmed by 0 bases and V by 5 bases; bases with no gene match: 7. The CDR3 DNA reads TGTGCCAGCAGCCCCACCGGGGGGAGCTCCTACGAGCAGTACTTC. It translates to CASSPTGGSSYEQYF.

The genes are TRBV29-1 and TRBJ1-1; maybe TRBD1 (5 bases). Between the trimmed V and J ends, which lost 6 bases and 0 bases, there was a span of 14 bases. This CDR3 has 14 residues. CDR1 and CDR2 from the germline V gene are SQVTM and ANQGSEA. CDR3 nucleotide sequence: TGCAGCGTGGCAGACAGCCCCCTGAACACTGAAGCTTTCTTT. Translating gives CSVADSPLNTEAFF. The whole variable domain, filled in from reference TRBV29-1 and TRBJ1-1, reads SAVISQKPSRDICQRGTSLTIQCQVDSQVTMMFWYRQQPGQSLTLIATANQGSEATYESGFVIDKFPISRPNLTFSTLTVSNMSPEDSSIYLCSVADSPLNTEAFFGQGTRLTVV.

This clone was observed a handful of times. The CDR3 spells CASSLSLGPKGYNEQFF. The CDR3 bases are TGTGCCAGCAGTTTAAGCCTGGGTCCAAAGGGGTACAATGAGCAGTTCTTC. This sequence joins TRBV27 and TRBJ2-1; tentative D call: TRBD1 (5 bases). Germline values: CDR1 MNHEY, CDR2 SMNVEV (reference sequence). Between the trimmed V and J ends, which lost 2 bases and 4 bases, there was a span of 18 bases. The CDR3 is 17 amino acids.

This sequence joins TRBV18 and TRBJ2-1; D is possibly TRBD2 (6 bases). The CDR3 consists of 18 residues. Germline-derived CDR1 and CDR2 are KGHSH and LQKENI. Trimming stripped 1 base from V and 1 base from J, with 17 bases between. CDR3 in amino acids: CASSPRPSDNLSYNEQFF. The CDR3 DNA follows: TGTGCCAGCTCACCACGGCCTAGCGACAACCTTTCCTACAATGAGCAGTTCTTC. Supplemented by reference TRBV18 and TRBJ2-1, the full variable domain reads NAGVMQNPRHLVRRRGQEARLRCSPMKGHSHVYWYRQLPEEGLKFMVYLQKENIIDESGMPKERFSAEFPKEGPSILRIQQVVRGDSAAYFCASSPRPSDNLSYNEQFFGPGTRLTVL.

The chain uses TRBV5-1 and TRBJ2-5; 10 positions match TRBD2. Trimming cost V 3 bases and J 1 base; bases outside gene matches: 9. Germline loops: CDR1 SGHRS, CDR2 YFSETQ. The CDR3 spans 17 residues. The CDR3 nucleotides are TGCGCCAGCAGCTCCTCCCCTAGCGGGAGCTTCCAAGAGACCCAGTACTTC. Protein sequence: CASSSSPSGSFQETQYF.

The chain carries TRBV13 and TRBJ2-1, with no clear D. Germline-derived CDR1 and CDR2 are PRHDT and FYEKMQ (reference sequence). This CDR3 contains 15 residues. Between the trimmed V and J ends, which lost 1 base and 2 bases, there was a span of 9 bases. In nucleotides, the CDR3 is TGTGCCAGCAGCTTAGTGGCAAGAACCTACAATGAGCAGTTCTTC. This sequence encodes CASSLVARTYNEQFF.

This clone came up once. The V and J genes are TRBV2 and TRBJ2-1; 10 nucleotides agree with TRBD2. The germline V gene encodes CDR1 SNHLY and CDR2 FYNNEI. There are 15 residues in the CDR3. V gave up 6 bases and J gave up 6 bases; unmatched junction bases: 8. As DNA, the CDR3 is TGTGCCAGCAGCCAAGCGGGAGGGCCGGTCAATGAGCAGTTCTTC. Its translation: CASSQAGGPVNEQFF.

The rearrangement joins TRBV7-2 to TRBJ1-5; D remains ambiguous. The V and J ends lost 1 base and 0 bases respectively, with 10 bases between them. This CDR3 has 16 amino acids. The germline gives CDR1 SGHTA, CDR2 FQGNSA. The CDR3 loop is CASSLGTGISNQPQHF. DNA for the CDR3: TGTGCCAGCAGCTTAGGAACGGGGATTAGCAATCAGCCCCAGCATTTT.

This clone has just a few counts. This chain links TRBV25-1 with TRBJ2-7, with 9 bases that match TRBD1. J was trimmed by 2 bases and V by 5 bases; bases with no gene match: 4. CDR1 is MGHDK and CDR2 is SYGVNS in the germline V gene. The CDR3 consists of 14 residues. The DNA for the CDR3 is TGTGCCAGCAGTAAGGGACAGGGCCCCTACGAGCAGTACTTC. This codes for CASSKGQGPYEQYF.

The V gene is TRBV2, the J gene TRBJ2-1, with D possibly matching TRBD2 (6 bases). V lost 10 bases and J lost 4, with 11 bases in between. The CDR3 contains 12 residues. CDR1 and CDR2 from the germline V gene are SNHLY and FYNNEI. DNA of the CDR3: TGTGCCACCCGGGACTTATACAATGAGCAGTTCTTC. Protein: CATRDLYNEQFF.

This chain joins TRBV4-3 and TRBJ2-1, with 16 bases aligning to TRBD2. The CDR3 loop spans 16 amino acids. Germline CDR1 reads LGHNA; CDR2 reads YSLEER. With V trimmed by 3 bases and J by 12 bases, 8 bases remained unmatched. CDR3 nucleotides: TGCGCCAGCAGCCAGGCCGGGACTAGCGGGGGGGCGCGGCAGTTCTTC. It encodes CASSQAGTSGGARQFF.

V gene TRBV11-2 combines with J gene TRBJ2-3, with D possibly TRBD1 on 6 matching bases. Germline CDR1 reads SGHAT; CDR2 reads FQNNGV. Between the trimmed V and J ends, which lost 1 base and 5 bases, there was a span of 22 bases. The CDR3 totals 18 residues. This chain's CDR3 is CASSLVTGTSTKRDTQYF. For the CDR3, the DNA is TGTGCCAGCAGCTTAGTTACCGGGACATCCACCAAGAGAGATACGCAGTATTTT.

This clone was detected a few times. J is TRBJ2-7 and V is TRBV27; D unclear. The CDR3 has 13 amino acids. Trimming pared 2 bases from V and 0 bases from J, leaving 5 bases between. Germline values: CDR1 MNHEY, CDR2 SMNVEV (reference sequence). The CDR3 loop is CASSLGRSYEQYF. For the CDR3, the DNA is TGTGCCAGCAGTTTAGGGCGCTCCTACGAGCAGTACTTC.

This clone was seen a single time. This chain uses TRBV28 with TRBJ1-2; 9 bases map to TRBD1. The CDR3 totals 15 residues. The J segment lost 3 bases and the V segment lost 4 bases, leaving 6 bases of the junction unmatched. Germline CDR1 reads MDHEN; CDR2 reads SYDVKM. The CDR3 here is CASSSLRQGDYGYTF. CDR3 nucleotides: TGTGCCAGCAGTTCCTTAAGACAGGGGGACTATGGCTACACCTTC.

This sequence joins TRBV7-9 and TRBJ2-7; 10 positions agree with TRBD1. This CDR3 is built from 15 residues. Germline V gene lookup returns CDR1 SEHNR and CDR2 FQNEAQ (reference sequence). V lost 6 bases to trimming and J lost 0 bases; unmatched junction nucleotides: 5. CDR3 residues: CASRSTGGSSYEQYF. Here the CDR3 DNA reads TGTGCCAGCAGGTCGACAGGGGGCAGCTCCTACGAGCAGTACTTC. Using reference TRBV7-9 and TRBJ2-7 for the parts outside the CDR3, the full variable domain is DTGVSQNPRHKITKRGQNVTFRCDPISEHNRLYWYRQTLGQGPEFLTYFQNEAQLEKSRLLSDRFSAERPKGSFSTLEIQRTEQGDSAMYLCASRSTGGSSYEQYFGPGTRLTVT.

This chain joins TRBV5-1 and TRBJ2-3, with unresolved D. Germline assignment: CDR1 SGHRS and CDR2 YFSETQ. CDR3 length equals 15 residues. V lost 1 base, J lost 0 bases, and 9 bases lay in between. In DNA form, the CDR3 reads TGCGCCAGCAGCTTGTATCCGACAAGCACAGATACGCAGTATTTT. It translates to CASSLYPTSTDTQYF.

The V call is TRBV30, the J call TRBJ2-6; TRBD1 matches 12 bases. V shed 4 bases and J 1 base; nucleotides not matched to a gene: 8. The CDR3 has 18 residues. Germline lookup yields CDR1 GTSNPN and CDR2 SVGIG (reference sequence). CDR3 in DNA: TGTGCCTGGACCACCACGGGACAGGGGGCTTCTGGGGCCAACGTCCTGACTTTC. Its translation is CAWTTTGQGASGANVLTF. The full variable domain, completed using reference TRBV30 and TRBJ2-6, is SQTIHQWPATLVQPVGSPLSLECTVEGTSNPNLYWYRQAAGRGLQLLFYSVGIGQISSEVPQNLSASRPQDRQFILSSKKLLLSDSGFYLCAWTTTGQGASGANVLTFGAGSRLTVL.

The chain links TRBV28 to TRBJ1-3, with a tentative D call TRBD1 (5 bases). CDR3 length: 20 residues. With 4 bases removed from V and 0 bases from J, the gap between germline ends came to 25 bases. Germline CDR1 MDHEN, CDR2 SYDVKM. CDR3 nucleotide sequence: TGTGCCAGCAGTTCTCCTCTAGGGGCGCAGGTCGGCAGCTCTGGAAACACCATATATTTT. It is translated as CASSSPLGAQVGSSGNTIYF. Drawing the rest from reference TRBV28 and TRBJ1-3, the complete variable domain is DVKVTQSSRYLVKRTGEKVFLECVQDMDHENMFWYRQDPGLGLRLIYFSYDVKMKEKGDIPEGYSVSREKKERFSLILESASTNQTSMYLCASSSPLGAQVGSSGNTIYFGEGSWLTVV.

The CDR3 protein is CASSGGGTEAFF. CDR3 DNA: TGTGCCAGCAGTGGAGGGGGTACTGAAGCTTTCTTT. The J gene is TRBJ1-1, the V gene TRBV2; D possibly corresponds to TRBD1 (6 bases). Trimming took 4 bases from V and 5 from J, leaving 8 bases between them. The germline CDR1 and CDR2 sequences are SNHLY and FYNNEI. There are 12 residues in the CDR3.

The gene calls are TRBV29-1 and TRBJ2-1; D perhaps matches TRBD1 (7 bases). The germline CDR1 and CDR2 sequences are SQVTM and ANQGSEA. The CDR3 runs to 12 residues. V was clipped by 5 bases and J by 15 bases, with 20 bases between them. The CDR3 nucleotides are TGCAGCGTTTCGGAGGGGGCGAAGATTGGGTTCTTC. It yields the protein CSVSEGAKIGFF.

This chain joins TRBV13 and TRBJ2-7; possible D gene TRBD2, 7 bases. This CDR3 spans 15 amino acids. V lost 8 bases and J lost 0, with 17 bases in between. The germline gives CDR1 PRHDT, CDR2 FYEKMQ (reference sequence). CDR3 nucleotide sequence: TGTGCCAGCTCCAAAGGGGGGGCCTTCTCCTACGAGCAGTACTTC. Protein product: CASSKGGAFSYEQYF.

The V gene is TRBV7-2, the J gene TRBJ2-3; TRBD2 might be the D (6 bases). The germline V gene encodes CDR1 SGHTA and CDR2 FQGNSA. This CDR3 region has 12 residues. Trimming pared 7 bases from V and 9 bases from J, leaving 14 bases between. The CDR3 DNA is TGTGCCAGCACCATCTGGAGGGAGACGCAGTATTTT. Its translation: CASTIWRETQYF.